The next 7 T cell receptor beta chains were all read from a single sample in a study of early T cells in non-severe SARS-CoV-2 infection. TCRdb analysed the 5' RACE reads with MiXCR anew, one entry per CDR3 protein. Of approximately 84,000 distinct CDR3 sequences listed, about 13% were seen once; the top ten hold around 6%. Sequenced sample: whole blood. These TCRs come from an adult who was a healthcare worker with PCR-confirmed SARS-CoV-2 infection or an uninfected control (not recorded which).

The sample holds many counts of this clonotype. The chain recombines TRBV7-9 with TRBJ2-2; 11 nucleotides align to TRBD2. The trim removed 5 bases at V and 5 bases at J, leaving 10 bases unmatched. This CDR3 comprises 17 residues. Per the germline V gene, CDR1 is SEHNR and CDR2 is FQNEAQ (reference sequence). The DNA for the CDR3 is TGTGCCAGCAGCCACCTTAGACTAGCGGGGACTACCGGGGAGCTGTTTTTT. It translates to CASSHLRLAGTTGELFF.

This rearrangement joins TRBV15 to TRBJ1-2, with D possibly being TRBD1 (5 bases). The germline V gene has CDR1 LNHNV and CDR2 YYDKDF (reference sequence). The ends were cut back, 0 bases at V and 2 bases at J, with 13 bases in the middle. The length of the CDR3 is 16 residues. The DNA for the CDR3 is TGTGCCACCAGCAGAGATATCTTAGGGGTAAACTATGGCTACACCTTC. It specifies CATSRDILGVNYGYTF. The variable domain in full, with the rest retrieved from reference TRBV15 and TRBJ1-2, is DAMVIQNPRYQVTQFGKPVTLSCSQTLNHNVMYWYQQKSSQAPKLLFHYYDKDFNNEADTPDNFQSRRPNTSFCFLDIRSPGLGDTAMYLCATSRDILGVNYGYTFGSGTRLTVV.

The chain couples TRBV6-1 to TRBJ1-1; D call uncertain. This CDR3 has 15 residues. Germline V CDR1 and CDR2: MNHNS, SASEGT. Trimming left V 3 bases short and J 1 base short, with 12 bases between. CDR3 region: CASSEFMVSNTEAFF. CDR3 nucleotides: TGTGCCAGCAGTGAGTTTATGGTATCGAACACTGAAGCTTTCTTT.

The chain has TRBV9 and TRBJ2-5, with a possible D match to TRBD1 (5 bases). Per the germline V gene, CDR1 is SGDLS and CDR2 is YYNGEE. The V end lost 2 bases, the J end lost 0 bases, and 11 bases lay between the germline ends. The CDR3 contains 15 residues. CDR3: CASSVMDTNQETQYF. In DNA form, the CDR3 reads TGTGCCAGCAGCGTCATGGACACTAACCAAGAGACCCAGTACTTC.

This clonotype appeared a few times. This chain uses TRBV19 with TRBJ1-5; 9 bases are shared with TRBD1. The V segment lost 4 bases and the J segment 0 bases; nucleotides outside the gene matches: 10. Per the germline V gene, CDR1 is LNHDA and CDR2 is SQIVND (reference sequence). This CDR3 is built from 18 residues. DNA of the CDR3: TGTGCCAGTAGTAAGAGGGACAGGGAACTATATAGCAATCAGCCCCAGCATTTT. This gives the protein CASSKRDRELYSNQPQHF. Supplemented by reference TRBV19 and TRBJ1-5, the full variable domain reads DGGITQSPKYLFRKEGQNVTLSCEQNLNHDAMYWYRQDPGQGLRLIYYSQIVNDFQKGDIAEGYSVSREKKESFPLTVTSAQKNPTAFYLCASSKRDRELYSNQPQHFGDGTRLSIL.

This clonotype was recorded many times. The gene calls are TRBV6-6 and TRBJ2-2, with TRBD2 matching 13 bases. V dropped 6 bases and J dropped 1; count of bases not matched to a gene: 8. Germline-derived CDR1 and CDR2 are MNHNY and SVGAGI (reference sequence). The CDR3 sequence is 18 residues long. Here the CDR3 reads CASSARTSGSKNTGELFF. Here the CDR3 DNA reads TGTGCCAGCAGCGCCCGGACTAGCGGGAGTAAGAACACCGGGGAGCTGTTTTTT.

This clonotype was seen only a few times. J is TRBJ2-3 and V is TRBV6-1, with TRBD2 identical over 7 bases. Germline V gene data show CDR1 as MNHNS and CDR2 as SASEGT. CDR3 length: 13 residues. Trimming removed 6 bases from V and 0 bases from J; junction bases left unmatched: 0. This chain's CDR3 is CASRRESTDTQYF. As DNA, the CDR3 is TGTGCCAGCAGGCGGGAGAGCACAGATACGCAGTATTTT.